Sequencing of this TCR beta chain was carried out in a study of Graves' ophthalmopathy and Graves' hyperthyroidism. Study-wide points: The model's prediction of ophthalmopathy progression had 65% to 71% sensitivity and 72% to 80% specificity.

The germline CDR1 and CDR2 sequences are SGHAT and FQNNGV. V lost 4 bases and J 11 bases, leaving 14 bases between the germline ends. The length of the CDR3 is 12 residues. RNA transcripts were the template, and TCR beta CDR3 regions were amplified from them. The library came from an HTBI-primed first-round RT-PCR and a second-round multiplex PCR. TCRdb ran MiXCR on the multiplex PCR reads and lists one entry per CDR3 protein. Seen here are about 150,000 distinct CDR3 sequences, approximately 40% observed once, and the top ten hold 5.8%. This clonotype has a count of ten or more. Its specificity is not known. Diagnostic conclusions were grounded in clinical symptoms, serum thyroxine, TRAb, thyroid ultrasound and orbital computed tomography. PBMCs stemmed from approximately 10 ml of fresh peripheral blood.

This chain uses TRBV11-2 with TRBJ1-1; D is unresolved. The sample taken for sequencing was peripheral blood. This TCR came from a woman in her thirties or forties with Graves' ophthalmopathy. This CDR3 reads CASSSQAVRAFF. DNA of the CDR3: TGTGCCAGCAGCTCACAAGCCGTGAGGGCTTTCTTT. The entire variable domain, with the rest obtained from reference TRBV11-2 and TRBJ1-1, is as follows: EAGVAQSPRYKIIEKRQSVAFWCNPISGHATLYWYQQILGQGPKLLIQFQNNGVVDDSQLPKDRFSAERLKGVDSTLKIQPAKLEDSAVYLCASSSQAVRAFFGQGTRLTVV.